The clone carrying this T cell receptor beta chain was detected only a few times. Its antigen is unidentified. The authors reverse transcribed all of the isolated RNA, so sequencing captured expressed TCRB transcripts. Libraries were prepared by immunoSEQ multiplex PCR; TCRdb keeps only in-frame clonotypes and omits some of them. The repertoire holds a few hundred thousand clones, with 10% to 15% as singletons. The CDR3 runs 17 residues. Per germline, CDR1 SEHNR and CDR2 FQNEAQ (reference sequence). V was pared by 6 bases and J by 0 bases, with 8 bases of the junction left unmatched. The data derive from a study of beta chain features in type 1 diabetes. Overall study results and limits: Whatever favoring of shorter templates PCR might show would apply equally to patients and controls. Relative to healthy donors, patients appeared to have naive, central memory and Treg TCRB repertoires that were more similar. There was a moderate but significant shortening of TCRB CDR3s in all four CD4+ subsets of Type 1 diabetes patients.

The authors sorted CD4+ naive, central memory, regulatory and stem cell-like memory cells via CD45RO/CCR7/CD25/CD127/CD95/CD27. Sequences were obtained from naive CD4+ T cells from blood. This clonotype was obtained from a woman under 30 with type 1 diabetes. The chain employs TRBV7-9 and TRBJ2-1, with TRBD2 matching over 10 bases. The CDR3 DNA reads TGTGCCAGCAGTTCGACTAGCGGGCTGAGCTCCTACAATGAGCAGTTCTTC. Protein sequence: CASSSTSGLSSYNEQFF.